The 15 T cell receptor beta chains listed next were all sequenced from one sample in a study of technical replicates of blood from a few donors. Here immunoSEQ multiplex PCR was the method, and the copy in TCRdb shows in-frame clones only, minus some. The sample has nearly 95,000 clones, almost 97% seen once. The sample was T cells isolated from PBMCs. The receptors here all came from a human donor in good health.

This clone has only one observation. The chain uses TRBV2 and TRBJ2-7, with 10 bases matching TRBD2. Trimming removed 3 bases from V and 2 bases from J; junction bases left unmatched: 4. Germline-derived CDR1 and CDR2 are SNHLY and FYNNEI. This CDR3 comprises 15 residues. CDR3 sequence reads: CASSEVLAGAYEQYF. The CDR3 region has the DNA TGTGCCAGCAGTGAGGTCCTAGCGGGAGCCTACGAGCAGTACTTC.

V usage is TRBV27 and J usage is TRBJ2-7; 7 positions agree with TRBD1. The germline CDR1 and CDR2 sequences are MNHEY and SMNVEV (reference sequence). The CDR3 has 17 amino acids. Trimming took 6 bases from V and 3 from J; bases not matched to a gene: 17. The CDR3 loop reads CASSLVENRDSIYEQYF. The CDR3 DNA follows: TGTGCCAGCAGCCTAGTCGAAAACCGGGACAGTATCTACGAGCAGTACTTC.

DNA of the CDR3: TGTGCCAGCAGCGTCGCCTTGCTCCAGGCCTACGAGCAGTACTTC. It encodes CASSVALLQAYEQYF. The rearrangement links TRBV7-2 to TRBJ2-7; D gene ambiguous. Deletions cut 5 bases from V and 2 bases from J, with 16 bases between. Germline assignment: CDR1 SGHTA and CDR2 FQGNSA. There are 15 residues in the CDR3.

The V and J genes are TRBV28 and TRBJ2-7; no clear D. V dropped 2 bases and J dropped 0 bases, with 8 bases sitting between them. The germline CDR1 and CDR2 sequences are MDHEN and SYDVKM. The CDR3 contains 14 residues. The CDR3 reads CASSLPRVSYEQYF. Here the CDR3 DNA reads TGTGCCAGCAGTTTACCCCGGGTCTCCTACGAGCAGTACTTC. Full variable domain (rest looked up from reference TRBV28 and TRBJ2-7): DVKVTQSSRYLVKRTGEKVFLECVQDMDHENMFWYRQDPGLGLRLIYFSYDVKMKEKGDIPEGYSVSREKKERFSLILESASTNQTSMYLCASSLPRVSYEQYFGPGTRLTVT.

The chain employs TRBV27 and TRBJ1-2; the D gene is possibly TRBD1 (6 bases). CDR1 is MNHEY and CDR2 is SMNVEV in the germline V gene (reference sequence). CDR3 length equals 13 residues. V was pared by 5 bases and J by 6 bases, with 13 bases between. The CDR3 DNA reads as TGTGCCAGCAGTCCTGGGGCAGGGGATGGCTACACCTTC. Protein sequence: CASSPGAGDGYTF.

V is TRBV6-1 and J is TRBJ2-3; 9 nucleotides agree with TRBD1. Germline-derived CDR1 and CDR2 are MNHNS and SASEGT. The CDR3 is 15 amino acids. With 6 bases clipped from V and 1 base from J, the junction kept 5 bases outside the gene matches. CDR3 in DNA: TGTGCCAGCAGGGTGGGACAGGGTGGCACAGATACGCAGTATTTT. Translated: CASRVGQGGTDTQYF.

This chain uses TRBV18 with TRBJ1-1; TRBD1 matches 8 bases. The germline CDR1 and CDR2 sequences are KGHSH and LQKENI. Trimming removed 6 bases from V and 5 bases from J; junction bases left unmatched: 11. This CDR3 is 15 amino acids long. DNA for the CDR3: TGTGCCAGCTCGTCAAGCACAGGGGGGAATACTGAAGCTTTCTTT. This sequence encodes CASSSSTGGNTEAFF.

The chain uses TRBV11-3 and TRBJ1-1; D gene ambiguous. Germline CDR1 reads SGHNT; CDR2 reads YENEEA. This CDR3 region has 14 residues. Trimming left V 1 base short and J 2 bases short, with 8 bases between. CDR3 nucleotide sequence: TGTGCCAGCAGCTTAGGTGCGGTAAACACTGAAGCTTTCTTT. This gives the protein CASSLGAVNTEAFF.

V usage is TRBV10-2 and J usage is TRBJ2-1; 8 bases line up with TRBD2. Trimming at V came to 8 bases and at J to 5 bases, leaving 11 bases not matched to a gene. CDR1 and CDR2 from the germline V gene are WSHSY and SAAADI. The CDR3 length is 15 residues. CDR3 in DNA: TGCGCCAGCGGACCTCGGCGGGAGGTGAACAATGAGCAGTTCTTC. Translating it yields CASGPRREVNNEQFF.

The rearrangement joins TRBV4-1 to TRBJ1-1; D is possibly TRBD1 (6 bases). Germline V gene sequence: CDR1 MGHRA, CDR2 YSYEKL. This CDR3 has 15 amino acids. Trimming removed 2 bases from V and 9 bases from J, with 19 bases in between. In DNA, the CDR3 is TGCGCCAGCAGCCAACCAGGGGAGGGGAATTTTCAAGCTTTCTTT. Protein product: CASSQPGEGNFQAFF.

The chain employs TRBV7-2 and TRBJ2-7, with 7 nucleotides matching TRBD1. Germline values: CDR1 SGHTA, CDR2 FQGNSA. The CDR3 runs 14 residues. Germline trimming cut 4 bases from V and 0 bases from J; bases unmatched to any gene: 3. The chain's CDR3 is CASSSWTGSYEQYF. CDR3 DNA: TGTGCCAGCAGCTCATGGACAGGCTCCTACGAGCAGTACTTC.

The CDR3 nucleotides are TGCGCCAGCAGCTTCGGACCGGTCGGGATGGGCTACACCTTC. Protein product: CASSFGPVGMGYTF. V gene TRBV5-1 combines with J gene TRBJ1-2; D gene ambiguous. The CDR3 is 14 amino acids. Germline CDR1 reads SGHRS; CDR2 reads YFSETQ. With 2 bases removed from V and 8 bases from J, the gap between germline ends came to 16 bases.

The chain recombines TRBV7-3 with TRBJ2-1, with D possibly matching TRBD1 (6 bases). Germline assignment: CDR1 SGHTA and CDR2 FQGTGA. The CDR3 is 12 residues long. The V end was cut by 4 bases, the J end by 10 bases, with 11 bases between. The CDR3 DNA is TGTGCCAGCAGCTCTGCCAGGGGAGAGCAGTTCTTC. This codes for CASSSARGEQFF. The full variable domain, completed using reference TRBV7-3 and TRBJ2-1, is GAGVSQTPSNKVTEKGKYVELRCDPISGHTALYWYRQSLGQGPEFLIYFQGTGAADDSGLPNDRFFAVRPEGSVSTLKIQRTERGDSAVYLCASSSARGEQFFGPGTRLTVL.

The chain couples TRBV29-1 to TRBJ1-3; D is uncertain. The germline V gene encodes CDR1 SQVTM and CDR2 ANQGSEA. This CDR3 is 13 amino acids long. Trimming shortened V by 4 bases and J by 0 bases, and 7 bases separated the two germline ends. Here the CDR3 DNA reads TGCAGCGTTGGGCAAAGCTCTGGAAACACCATATATTTT. Translated, it gives CSVGQSSGNTIYF.

The rearrangement joins TRBV18 to TRBJ1-4; D is possibly TRBD1 (6 bases). Germline values: CDR1 KGHSH, CDR2 LQKENI. V was clipped by 6 bases and J by 7 bases, with 21 bases between them. The CDR3 runs to 16 residues. The DNA of the CDR3 is TGTGCCAGCTCCCTCCGCGACACAGGGCTCCGTGAAAAACTGTTTTTT. It yields the protein CASSLRDTGLREKLFF.